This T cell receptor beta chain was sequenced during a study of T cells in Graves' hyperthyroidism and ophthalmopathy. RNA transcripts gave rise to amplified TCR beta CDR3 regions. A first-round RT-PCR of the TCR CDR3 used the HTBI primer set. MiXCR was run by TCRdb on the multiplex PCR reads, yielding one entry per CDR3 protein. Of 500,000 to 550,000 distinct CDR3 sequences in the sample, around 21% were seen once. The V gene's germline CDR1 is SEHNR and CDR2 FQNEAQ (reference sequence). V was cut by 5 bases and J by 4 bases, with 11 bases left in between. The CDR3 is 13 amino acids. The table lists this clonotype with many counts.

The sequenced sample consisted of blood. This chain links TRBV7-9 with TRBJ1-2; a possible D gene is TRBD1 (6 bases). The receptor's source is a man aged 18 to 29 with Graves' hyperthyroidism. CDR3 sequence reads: CASSLGTSYGYTF. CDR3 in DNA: TGTGCCAGCAGCCTCGGGACATCCTATGGCTACACCTTC.